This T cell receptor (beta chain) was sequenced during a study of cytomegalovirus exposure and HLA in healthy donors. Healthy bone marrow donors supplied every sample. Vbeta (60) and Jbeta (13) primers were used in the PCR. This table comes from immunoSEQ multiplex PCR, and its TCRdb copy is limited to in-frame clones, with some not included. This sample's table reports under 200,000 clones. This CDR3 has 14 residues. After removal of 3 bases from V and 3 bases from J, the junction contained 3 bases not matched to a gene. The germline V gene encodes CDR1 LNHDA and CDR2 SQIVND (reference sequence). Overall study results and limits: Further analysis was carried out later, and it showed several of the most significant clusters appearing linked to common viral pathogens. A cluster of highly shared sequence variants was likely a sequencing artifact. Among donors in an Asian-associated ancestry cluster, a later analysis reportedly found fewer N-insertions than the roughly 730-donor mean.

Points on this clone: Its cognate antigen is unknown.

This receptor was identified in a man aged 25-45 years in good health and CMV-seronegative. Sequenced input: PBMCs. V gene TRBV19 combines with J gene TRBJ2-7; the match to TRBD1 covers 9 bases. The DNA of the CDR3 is TGTGCCAGTAGTATCGGACAGGGGAACTACGAGCAGTACTTC. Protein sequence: CASSIGQGNYEQYF.